This TCR beta chain was identified during a study of blood T cell repertoires in COVID-19 (dated by TCRdb to about 2020). The study in broad terms: The collaborator samples originated in the United States, Italy and Spain and spanned the acute and convalescent phases of COVID-19. The material from the prospective study consisted of cDNA or gDNA derived from T cells, B-cell-depleted T cells, or PBMCs. Subjects who had been exposed to COVID-19, were actively infected with it, or had recovered from it provided the deeply sampled blood TCRbeta repertoires that made up the dataset. The repertoires were released in a freely available public database intended as a resource for research on the immune response to SARS-CoV-2. The samples were drawn from the first 160 participants of the ongoing ImmuneRACE study and from 950 to 1,500 subjects provided by 6 global collaborators. Sample metadata almost always included a de-identified subject ID, COVID-19 status, age in years and sex. Where available, HLA class I and class II types were taken from metadata supplied by the sample provider and were not determined by assay-based typing.

As for this clone: Its cognate antigen has yet to be identified. The sample holds no much larger clone one base away, and base qualities are not on file.

The collaborating institutions used their own protocols to collect whole blood in K2EDTA tubes. For TCRbeta analysis, collaborator samples were shipped as frozen whole blood, as isolated PBMCs, or as DNA extracted from either sample type. The germline V gene (reference sequence) yields SEHNR for CDR1 and FQNEAQ for CDR2. Its CDR3 holds 18 amino acids, cysteine through phenylalanine. The kept DNA is CDR3 alone, 54 bases in frame from the first base. Trimming leaves V shorter by 5 bases and J shorter by 1 base, with the junction holding 17 bases beyond the gene matches. The paper's findings and limits, for the study overall: The amount of clinical and demographic metadata varied by source and participant and was provided uncurated.

The immunoSEQ Assay, a bias-controlled multiplex PCR, was used to amplify TCRbeta CDR3 regions from genomic DNA. The paper's data handling went like this. Within the assay, amplification of reference gene primers was used to estimate how many nucleated cells each sample contained. To quantify the absolute abundance of each unique TCRbeta CDR3 rearrangement, sequence reads were collapsed and filtered. For each sample, productive Simpson clonality was calculated as the square root of Simpson's diversity index across productive rearrangements. TCRdb retrieved this table from immuneACCESS and kept in-frame rearrangements only. Not all clones are present; in checked studies, unresolved V genes account for under half, and no reason is known for the remainder. V and J calls plus clone size are reproduced from that table; the DNA served to infer D and trimming. In all, the sample holds 30,000 to 35,000 clones, and about 93% of those were seen once. The top ten hold more than 4% of the sample.

The sample comprised peripheral blood. The sequence joins TRBV7-9 to TRBJ2-7; TRBD2 agrees with 7 junctional bases. The receptor's source is a human donor in a cohort sampled during active COVID-19. The nucleotides are TGTGCCAGCAGCCCCGGATGGGGCGGGGGTCGGCGGTCCTACGAGCAGTACTTC. The encoded protein is CASSPGWGGGRRSYEQYF.